This T cell receptor (beta chain) was captured by sequencing in a study of blood T cell repertoires in COVID-19. Participants' own reports of clinical history determined their cohort assignment. In the study's own analysis: Cell counts per sample came from amplifying reference gene primers. The method was immunoSEQ multiplex PCR; TCRdb's version includes in-frame clones alone and lacks a portion of them. That table supplies the V and J calls and clone size; D and trimming were determined from the DNA. This table holds roughly 170,000 clones, 81% found once. Trimming cost V 5 bases and J 8 bases; bases outside gene matches: 9. In germline, CDR1 is MGHDK, CDR2 SYGVNS. The CDR3 extends over 15 amino acids.

This TCR derives from a middle-aged woman with acute COVID-19. Sequenced: PBMCs or T cells enriched from blood (not recorded which). The gene calls are TRBV25-1 and TRBJ1-4; 9 bases are shared with TRBD1. The CDR3 sequence: CASSLGTGPLEKLFF. The CDR3 DNA reads as TGTGCCAGCAGTCTCGGGACAGGGCCCTTAGAAAAACTGTTTTTT. The full variable domain, in which reference TRBV25-1 and TRBJ1-4 provide the parts outside the CDR3, is EADIYQTPRYLVIGTGKKITLECSQTMGHDKMYWYQQDPGMELHLIHYSYGVNSTEKGDLSSESTVSRIRTEHFPLTLESARPSHTSQYLCASSLGTGPLEKLFFGSGTQLSVL.